These 20 T cell receptor beta chains were all obtained from the same sample, sequenced in a study of beta chain features in type 1 diabetes. Sequenced material consisted of expressed TCRB transcripts (all of the isolated RNA was reverse transcribed). The assay was immunoSEQ multiplex PCR, and TCRdb's table has in-frame clones only and misses some. This repertoire shows around 600,000 clones, 9.5% to 15% found once; its top ten account for more than 0.09%. Overall study results and limits: Among patients with Type 1 diabetes, TCRB CDR3s were moderately but significantly shorter in every one of the four CD4+ subsets.

No cognate antigen is known for these TCRs. Material for sequencing was naive CD4+ T cells from blood. These receptors originate from a man aged 25 to 40 with type 1 diabetes.

This clone was observed a few times. The V gene is TRBV9, the J gene TRBJ1-2; TRBD1 agrees at 7 bases. V lost 4 bases to trimming and J lost 2 bases; unmatched junction nucleotides: 5. Germline V CDR1 and CDR2: SGDLS, YYNGEE. The CDR3 spans 14 residues. Written as DNA, the CDR3 is TGTGCCAGCAGCCTAACAGGGGAAAACTATGGCTACACCTTC. Its translation: CASSLTGENYGYTF.

This chain joins TRBV7-2 and TRBJ1-1; D remains ambiguous. Trimming removed 2 bases at V and 1 base at J, with 5 bases between. This CDR3 contains 13 residues. Germline values: CDR1 SGHTA, CDR2 FQGNSA. CDR3 nucleotides: TGTGCCAGCAGCTTAACGAGGAACACTGAAGCTTTCTTT. Its protein is CASSLTRNTEAFF. Using reference TRBV7-2 and TRBJ1-1 for the parts outside the CDR3, the full variable domain is GAGVSQSPSNKVTEKGKDVELRCDPISGHTALYWYRQSLGQGLEFLIYFQGNSAPDKSGLPSDRFSAERTGGSVSTLTIQRTQQEDSAVYLCASSLTRNTEAFFGQGTRLTVV.

This clone has only a few counts. CDR3 nucleotide sequence: TGTGCCAGCAGTCTGGTAGGGGGCGGGGAGCTGTTTTTT. Protein sequence: CASSLVGGGELFF. The chain couples TRBV6-6 to TRBJ2-2; D might be TRBD1 (6 bases). Germline CDR1 is MNHNY and CDR2 is SVGAGI (reference sequence). The ends were cut back, 5 bases at V and 7 bases at J, with 11 bases in the middle. This CDR3 contains 13 residues.

The chain couples TRBV25-1 to TRBJ2-3; D is unresolved. The CDR3 extends over 12 amino acids. CDR1 MGHDK and CDR2 SYGVNS come from the germline V gene. With 4 bases removed from V and 6 bases from J, the gap between germline ends came to 8 bases. Here the CDR3 DNA reads TGTGCCAGCAGTGGCCTCCCCGATACGCAGTATTTT. This codes for CASSGLPDTQYF.

This clone was seen a handful of times. V usage is TRBV4-2 and J usage is TRBJ2-1; 11 bases line up with TRBD1. V gave up 3 bases and J gave up 8 bases; unmatched junction bases: 6. CDR1 is LGHNA and CDR2 is YNFKEQ in the germline V gene. The CDR3 covers 15 residues. The CDR3 region has the DNA TGTGCCAGCAGCCAGCGGGGACAGGGGGTAGATGAGCAGTTCTTC. Translation gives CASSQRGQGVDEQFF.

The chain links TRBV9 to TRBJ2-3, with 8 bases aligning to TRBD2. CDR1 is SGDLS, CDR2 YYNGEE, per germline. The CDR3 totals 17 residues. The trim removed 4 bases at V and 2 bases at J, leaving 12 bases unmatched. CDR3 in amino acids: CASSLGIMREATDTQYF. The DNA of the CDR3 is TGTGCCAGCAGCTTGGGTATAATGCGGGAGGCCACAGATACGCAGTATTTT.

This clone has only a few counts. The V gene is TRBV2, the J gene TRBJ2-6; perhaps TRBD1 as D (5 bases). The V end was cut by 10 bases, the J end by 1 base, with 8 bases between. CDR3 length: 13 residues. Germline CDR1 and CDR2: SNHLY and FYNNEI. CDR3 amino acids: CANRQSGANVLTF. The CDR3 DNA reads TGTGCCAACAGACAGTCTGGGGCCAACGTCCTGACTTTC.

This sequence joins TRBV4-2 and TRBJ2-5; 10 nucleotides agree with TRBD2. Germline CDR1 and CDR2: LGHNA and YNFKEQ. The ends lost 3 bases at V and 4 bases at J; junction bases unmatched: 5. This CDR3 contains 15 residues. For the CDR3, the DNA is TGTGCCAGCAGCCAGAGCGGGGGGGTAGGAGAGACCCAGTACTTC. It yields the protein CASSQSGGVGETQYF.

This clone was detected a few times. The rearrangement joins TRBV7-2 to TRBJ1-1, with D unclear. The ends were cut back, 0 bases at V and 1 base at J, with 6 bases in the middle. The CDR3 contains 14 residues. Germline V gives CDR1 SGHTA, CDR2 FQGNSA. CDR3 DNA sequence: TGTGCCAGCAGCTTAGCCCCGCGGAACACTGAAGCTTTCTTT. Its protein is CASSLAPRNTEAFF. Full variable domain (outside the CDR3, taken from reference TRBV7-2 and TRBJ1-1): GAGVSQSPSNKVTEKGKDVELRCDPISGHTALYWYRQSLGQGLEFLIYFQGNSAPDKSGLPSDRFSAERTGGSVSTLTIQRTQQEDSAVYLCASSLAPRNTEAFFGQGTRLTVV.

In this sample, this clone turned up a few times. The chain uses TRBV11-2 and TRBJ2-7, with D maybe TRBD1 (5 bases). The V and J ends lost 6 bases and 4 bases respectively, with 22 bases between them. CDR3 length: 16 amino acids. CDR1 and CDR2 from the germline V gene are SGHAT and FQNNGV. The CDR3: CASRQMVRAGNYEQYF. The CDR3 DNA reads as TGTGCCAGCAGACAAATGGTCAGGGCTGGGAATTACGAGCAGTACTTC.

The chain carries TRBV7-2 and TRBJ1-2; D is ambiguous. Deletions cut 2 bases from V and 8 bases from J, with 12 bases between. The CDR3 totals 13 residues. The germline CDR1 and CDR2 sequences are SGHTA and FQGNSA. CDR3 amino acids: CASSLSGVWGYTF. For the CDR3, the DNA is TGTGCCAGCAGCTTAAGTGGGGTATGGGGCTACACCTTC. The variable domain in full, completed from reference TRBV7-2 and TRBJ1-2, reads GAGVSQSPSNKVTEKGKDVELRCDPISGHTALYWYRQSLGQGLEFLIYFQGNSAPDKSGLPSDRFSAERTGGSVSTLTIQRTQQEDSAVYLCASSLSGVWGYTFGSGTRLTVV.

This clone was detected only a few times. Compared with germline, one end of the junction differs, possibly owing to a read error. The rearrangement links TRBV20-1 to TRBJ2-1, with D possibly matching TRBD1 (5 bases). Germline lookup yields CDR1 DFQATT and CDR2 SNEGSKA (reference sequence). The CDR3 has 11 residues. CDR3 loop: CSGQTVNGQFF. The CDR3 bases are TGCAGTGGCCAGACAGTCAATGGGCAGTTCTTC.

CDR3 protein: CASSRSGYGYTF. In DNA form, the CDR3 reads TGTGCCAGTAGTAGGTCGGGTTATGGCTACACCTTC. The rearrangement uses TRBV19 and TRBJ1-2; D gene ambiguous. The germline V gene has CDR1 LNHDA and CDR2 SQIVND (reference sequence). V was trimmed by 4 bases and J by 5 bases, leaving 8 bases between them. The CDR3 has 12 residues. Full variable domain (outside the CDR3, taken from reference TRBV19 and TRBJ1-2): DGGITQSPKYLFRKEGQNVTLSCEQNLNHDAMYWYRQDPGQGLRLIYYSQIVNDFQKGDIAEGYSVSREKKESFPLTVTSAQKNPTAFYLCASSRSGYGYTFGSGTRLTVV.

The table lists this clone with a few counts. Other DNA sequences in the same sample also yield this CDR3. The V call is TRBV7-9, the J call TRBJ1-5; unclear D gene. This CDR3 has 12 amino acids. Germline assignment: CDR1 SEHNR and CDR2 FQNEAQ (reference sequence). V was clipped by 5 bases and J by 2 bases, with 4 bases between them. CDR3 nucleotides: TGTGCCAGCAGCCGTGGCAATCAGCCCCAGCATTTT. It encodes CASSRGNQPQHF.

This clone has just a few counts. The chain recombines TRBV4-2 with TRBJ1-5, with D possibly matching TRBD1 (5 bases). Trimming left V 3 bases short and J 3 bases short, with 9 bases between. Germline CDR1 is LGHNA and CDR2 is YNFKEQ. The length of the CDR3 is 14 residues. CDR3 protein: CASSHGTYNQPQHF. The CDR3 DNA is TGTGCCAGCAGCCATGGGACCTACAATCAGCCCCAGCATTTT.

This clone was observed a single time. The chain joins TRBV6-1 to TRBJ2-3, with TRBD2 matching over 10 bases. J lost 1 base, V lost 3 bases, and 4 bases had no gene match. Germline lookup yields CDR1 MNHNS and CDR2 SASEGT. The length of the CDR3 is 16 residues. The CDR3 reads CASSDPSGGRTDTQYF. The CDR3, as DNA: TGTGCCAGCAGTGACCCTAGCGGGGGCCGCACAGATACGCAGTATTTT.

This clone has just a few counts. The chain uses TRBV27 and TRBJ2-4, with D unclear. Germline CDR1 MNHEY, CDR2 SMNVEV (reference sequence). Trimming left V 5 bases short and J 6 bases short, with 2 bases between. This CDR3 spans 10 amino acids. CDR3 residues: CASSPNIQYF. The CDR3 DNA is TGTGCCAGCAGTCCAAACATTCAGTACTTC.

CDR3 loop: CASSGGQAGQPQHF. For the CDR3, the DNA is TGTGCCAGCAGCGGGGGACAGGCTGGTCAGCCCCAGCATTTT. The chain links TRBV9 to TRBJ1-5; 8 bases fit TRBD1. V lost 3 bases to trimming and J lost 6 bases; unmatched junction nucleotides: 5. CDR1 is SGDLS, CDR2 YYNGEE, per germline. The length of the CDR3 is 14 residues. Full variable domain (remainder filled in from reference TRBV9 and TRBJ1-5): DSGVTQTPKHLITATGQRVTLRCSPRSGDLSVYWYQQSLDQGLQFLIQYYNGEERAKGNILERFSAQQFPDLHSELNLSSLELGDSALYFCASSGGQAGQPQHFGDGTRLSIL.

The gene calls are TRBV5-1 and TRBJ2-3; 10 bases line up with TRBD2. The CDR3 spans 16 residues. The V gene's germline CDR1 is SGHRS and CDR2 YFSETQ. The V segment lost 0 bases and the J segment 3 bases; nucleotides outside the gene matches: 4. The CDR3 nucleotides are TGCGCCAGCAGCTTGGAAGCGGGGGGGCCGACAGATACGCAGTATTTT. The encoded protein is CASSLEAGGPTDTQYF. Full variable domain (outside the CDR3, taken from reference TRBV5-1 and TRBJ2-3): KAGVTQTPRYLIKTRGQQVTLSCSPISGHRSVSWYQQTPGQGLQFLFEYFSETQRNKGNFPGRFSGRQFSNSRSEMNVSTLELGDSALYLCASSLEAGGPTDTQYFGPGTRLTVL.

This clone was counted between two and nine times. This sequence joins TRBV2 and TRBJ1-2; D is perhaps TRBD1 (6 bases). V lost 7 bases, J lost 1 base, and 13 bases lay in between. The CDR3 is made up of 14 amino acids. The germline V gene encodes CDR1 SNHLY and CDR2 FYNNEI. DNA for the CDR3: TGTGCCAGCACCCCCAGAGGGGGTAACTATGGCTACACCTTC. Its protein product is CASTPRGGNYGYTF.